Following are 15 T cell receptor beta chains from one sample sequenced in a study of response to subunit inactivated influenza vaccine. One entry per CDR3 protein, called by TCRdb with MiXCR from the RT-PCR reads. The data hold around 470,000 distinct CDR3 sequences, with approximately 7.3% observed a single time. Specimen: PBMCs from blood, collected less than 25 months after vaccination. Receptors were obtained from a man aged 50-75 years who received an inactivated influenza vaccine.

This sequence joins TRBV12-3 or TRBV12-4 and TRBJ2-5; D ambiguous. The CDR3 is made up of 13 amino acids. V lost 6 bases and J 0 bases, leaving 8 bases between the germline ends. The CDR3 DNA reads TGTGCCAGCAGAGGCAGAAACCAAGAGACCCAGTACTTC. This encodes CASRGRNQETQYF.

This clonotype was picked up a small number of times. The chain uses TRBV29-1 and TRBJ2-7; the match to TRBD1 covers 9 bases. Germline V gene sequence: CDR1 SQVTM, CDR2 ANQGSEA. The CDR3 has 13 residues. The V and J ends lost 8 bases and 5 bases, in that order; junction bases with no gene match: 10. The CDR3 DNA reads TGCAGCATTAGACACAGGGGGCGCGACGAGCAGTACTTC. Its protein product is CSIRHRGRDEQYF.

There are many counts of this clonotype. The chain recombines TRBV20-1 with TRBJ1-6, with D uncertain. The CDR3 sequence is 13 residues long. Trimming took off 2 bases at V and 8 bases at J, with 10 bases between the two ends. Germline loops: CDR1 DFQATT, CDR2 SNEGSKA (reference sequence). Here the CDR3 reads CSARNHGDSPLHF. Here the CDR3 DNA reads TGCAGTGCTAGAAATCACGGCGATTCACCCCTCCACTTT.

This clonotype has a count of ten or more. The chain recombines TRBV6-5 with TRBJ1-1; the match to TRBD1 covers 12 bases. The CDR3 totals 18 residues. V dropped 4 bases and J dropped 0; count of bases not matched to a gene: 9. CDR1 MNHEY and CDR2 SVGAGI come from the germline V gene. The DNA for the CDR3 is TGTGCCAGCAGTTCGGGACAGGGGGCGACCATAATGAACACTGAAGCTTTCTTT. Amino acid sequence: CASSSGQGATIMNTEAFF.

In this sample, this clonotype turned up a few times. The CDR3: CASSLMFGETQYF. DNA for the CDR3: TGTGCCAGCAGCTTAATGTTTGGGGAGACCCAGTACTTC. The chain uses TRBV7-3 and TRBJ2-5; D is uncertain. Trimming took 1 base from V and 5 from J, leaving 8 bases between them. From germline, CDR1 is SGHTA and CDR2 FQGTGA. This CDR3 has 13 residues. Filled out from reference TRBV7-3 and TRBJ2-5, the complete variable domain reads GAGVSQTPSNKVTEKGKYVELRCDPISGHTALYWYRQSLGQGPEFLIYFQGTGAADDSGLPNDRFFAVRPEGSVSTLKIQRTERGDSAVYLCASSLMFGETQYFGPGTRLLVL.

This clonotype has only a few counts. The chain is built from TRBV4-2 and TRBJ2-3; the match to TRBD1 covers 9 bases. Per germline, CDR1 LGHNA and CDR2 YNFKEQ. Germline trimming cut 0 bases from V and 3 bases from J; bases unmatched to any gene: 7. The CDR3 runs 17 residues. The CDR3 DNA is TGTGCCAGCAGCCAAGAGATGGGACAGGGTGGTACAGATACGCAGTATTTT. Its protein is CASSQEMGQGGTDTQYF.

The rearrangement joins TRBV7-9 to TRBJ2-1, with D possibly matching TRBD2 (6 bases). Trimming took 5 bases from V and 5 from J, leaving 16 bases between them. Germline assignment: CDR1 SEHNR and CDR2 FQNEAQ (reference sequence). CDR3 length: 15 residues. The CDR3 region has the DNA TGTGCCAGCAGCACGGGACTCCTGGACCACAATGAGCAGTTCTTC. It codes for CASSTGLLDHNEQFF.

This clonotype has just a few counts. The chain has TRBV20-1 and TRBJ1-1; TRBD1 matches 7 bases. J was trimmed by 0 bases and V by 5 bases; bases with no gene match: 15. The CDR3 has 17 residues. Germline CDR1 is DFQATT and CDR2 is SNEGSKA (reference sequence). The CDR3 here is CSAGTVTGTAMNTEAFF. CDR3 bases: TGCAGTGCTGGAACGGTGACAGGGACGGCTATGAACACTGAAGCTTTCTTT.

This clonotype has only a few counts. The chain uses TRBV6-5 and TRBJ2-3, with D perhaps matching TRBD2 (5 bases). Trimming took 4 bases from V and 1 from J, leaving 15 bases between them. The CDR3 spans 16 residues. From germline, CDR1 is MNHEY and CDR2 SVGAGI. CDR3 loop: CASSSSFGIGTDTQYF. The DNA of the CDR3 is TGTGCCAGCAGTTCGTCTTTCGGGATCGGCACAGATACGCAGTATTTT.

The CDR3 sequence is CASSPRQGGNEQFF. CDR3 DNA sequence: TGTGCCAGCAGCCCGAGACAGGGGGGCAATGAGCAGTTCTTC. This chain joins TRBV11-3 and TRBJ2-1; 9 bases line up with TRBD1. The CDR3 length is 14 residues. Germline values: CDR1 SGHNT, CDR2 YENEEA. The V and J ends lost 5 bases and 6 bases, in that order; junction bases with no gene match: 5.

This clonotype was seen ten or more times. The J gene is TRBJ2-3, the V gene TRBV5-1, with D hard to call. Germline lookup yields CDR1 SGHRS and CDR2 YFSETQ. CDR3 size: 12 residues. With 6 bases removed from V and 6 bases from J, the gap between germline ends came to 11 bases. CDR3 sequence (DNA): TGCGCCAGCAAGGATAGGTCGGATACGCAGTATTTT. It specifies CASKDRSDTQYF.

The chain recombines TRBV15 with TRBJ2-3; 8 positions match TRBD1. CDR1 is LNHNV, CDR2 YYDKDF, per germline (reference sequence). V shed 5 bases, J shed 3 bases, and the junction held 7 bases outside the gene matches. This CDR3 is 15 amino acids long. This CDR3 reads CATSARDRSTDTQYF. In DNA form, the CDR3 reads TGTGCCACCAGCGCCCGGGACAGGTCTACAGATACGCAGTATTTT. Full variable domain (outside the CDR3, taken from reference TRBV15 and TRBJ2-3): DAMVIQNPRYQVTQFGKPVTLSCSQTLNHNVMYWYQQKSSQAPKLLFHYYDKDFNNEADTPDNFQSRRPNTSFCFLDIRSPGLGDTAMYLCATSARDRSTDTQYFGPGTRLTVL.

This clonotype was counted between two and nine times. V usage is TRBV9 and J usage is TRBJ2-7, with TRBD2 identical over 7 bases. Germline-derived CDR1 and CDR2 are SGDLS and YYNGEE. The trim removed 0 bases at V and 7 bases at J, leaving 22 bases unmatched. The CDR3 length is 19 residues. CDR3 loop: CASSVGFAVVGGPNHEQYF. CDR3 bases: TGTGCCAGCAGCGTAGGATTCGCAGTAGTGGGAGGGCCGAATCATGAGCAGTACTTC.

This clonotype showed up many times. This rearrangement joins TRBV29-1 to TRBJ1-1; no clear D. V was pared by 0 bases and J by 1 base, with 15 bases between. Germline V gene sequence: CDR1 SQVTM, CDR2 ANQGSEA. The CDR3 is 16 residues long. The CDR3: CSVEDRTRPGNTEAFF. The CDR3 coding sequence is TGCAGCGTTGAAGATCGGACGCGTCCGGGGAACACTGAAGCTTTCTTT.

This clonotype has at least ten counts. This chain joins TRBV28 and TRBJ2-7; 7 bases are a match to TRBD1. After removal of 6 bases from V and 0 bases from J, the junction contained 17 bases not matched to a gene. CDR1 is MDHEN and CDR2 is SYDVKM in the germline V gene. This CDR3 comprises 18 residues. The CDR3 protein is CASSGPGQTYQDSYEQYF. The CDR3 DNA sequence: TGTGCCAGCAGCGGTCCGGGACAGACCTACCAGGACTCCTACGAGCAGTACTTC. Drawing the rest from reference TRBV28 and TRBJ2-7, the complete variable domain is DVKVTQSSRYLVKRTGEKVFLECVQDMDHENMFWYRQDPGLGLRLIYFSYDVKMKEKGDIPEGYSVSREKKERFSLILESASTNQTSMYLCASSGPGQTYQDSYEQYFGPGTRLTVT.